These T cell receptor beta chains were read from a single sample in a study of Graves' ophthalmopathy and Graves' hyperthyroidism. TCRdb ran MiXCR on the multiplex PCR reads and lists one entry per CDR3 protein. The table has approximately 460,000 distinct CDR3 sequences, under 15% seen once; the top ten hold more than 8.5%. Sequenced: blood. These receptors came from a woman in her twenties or thirties with Graves' ophthalmopathy. CDR3s include the opening cysteine and the closing phenylalanine or tryptophan. A D gene is named only where the DNA matches it firmly. Some rows have no size entry. The others give once, few or many, or a class for an expanded clone.

V gene,D gene,clone size,J gene,CDR3 protein,CDR3 DNA
TRBV19,.,many,TRBJ1-2,CASSMVGLNWGYTF,TGTGCCAGTAGTATGGTTGGCTTGAATTGGGGCTACACCTTC
TRBV5-1,.,.,TRBJ1-1,CASSLRVGGGSEAFF,TGCGCCAGCAGCTTGAGGGTGGGAGGGGGATCTGAAGCTTTCTTT
TRBV3-1,.,.,TRBJ1-2,CTSSQVGDGYTF,TGTACCAGCAGCCAAGTGGGGGATGGCTACACCTTC
TRBV6-5,.,many,TRBJ2-2,CASSYRGPAGELFF,TGTGCCAGCAGTTACAGGGGACCGGCCGGGGAGCTGTTTTTT
TRBV11-1,TRBD2,many,TRBJ2-2,CASSPPGLAGPNTGELFF,TGTGCCAGCAGCCCGCCCGGACTAGCGGGACCTAACACCGGGGAGCTGTTTTTT
TRBV12-5,.,many,TRBJ2-2,CASGFRTGELFF,TGTGCTAGTGGTTTTCGGACCGGGGAGCTGTTTTTT
TRBV7-8,TRBD1,.,TRBJ1-5,CASSLDRAGNQPQHF,TGTGCCAGCAGCCTCGACAGGGCCGGGAATCAGCCCCAGCATTTT
TRBV15,.,many,TRBJ1-1,CATSREIGSNTEAFF,TGTGCCACCAGCAGAGAAATCGGGAGCAACACTGAAGCTTTCTTT
TRBV20-1,TRBD1,many,TRBJ1-2,CSAREEGASCGYTF,TGCAGTGCTAGAGAGGAGGGGGCAAGCTGTGGCTACACCTTC
TRBV10-3,.,few,TRBJ2-5,CAISYRDQETQYF,TGTGCCATCAGTTACAGGGACCAAGAGACCCAGTACTTC
TRBV12-3/TRBV12-4,.,many,TRBJ1-5,CASSPKGGQPQHF,TGTGCCAGCAGTCCCAAGGGCGGTCAGCCCCAGCATTTT
TRBV27,.,many,TRBJ2-7,CASSPGKTFEQYF,TGTGCCAGCAGTCCGGGAAAGACTTTCGAGCAGTACTTC
TRBV18,TRBD1,few,TRBJ2-7,CASSPLRGQGSYEQYF,TGTGCCAGCTCACCACTCAGAGGACAGGGATCTTACGAGCAGTACTTC
TRBV27,.,many,TRBJ2-5,CASSPFHGRNQETQYF,TGTGCCAGCAGTCCATTCCATGGGAGGAACCAAGAGACCCAGTACTTC
TRBV10-3,.,.,TRBJ2-6,CAIRELPVAGKTGANVLTF,TGTGCCATCAGGGAACTTCCCGTGGCGGGAAAAACTGGGGCCAACGTCCTGACTTTC
TRBV28,.,many,TRBJ1-2,CASSPKRLGYTF,TGTGCCAGCAGTCCTAAGAGGCTTGGCTACACCTTC
TRBV11-2,.,many,TRBJ1-1,CASSLEAAEAFF,TGTGCCAGCAGCTTAGAGGCCGCTGAAGCTTTCTTT
TRBV12-3/TRBV12-4,.,many,TRBJ1-2,CASGQQGRNYGYTF,TGTGCCAGCGGTCAACAGGGTCGGAACTATGGCTACACCTTC
TRBV4-1,.,many,TRBJ1-2,CASSHRDGETTGYTF,TGCGCCAGCAGCCATCGGGACGGAGAAACGACTGGCTACACCTTC
TRBV6-1,TRBD1,few,TRBJ2-2,CASIPRGQGNTGELFF,TGTGCCAGCATCCCGCGAGGACAGGGAAACACCGGGGAGCTGTTTTTT
TRBV3-1,.,.,TRBJ2-5,CAILSGWGGQETQYF,TGTGCCATCCTCTCTGGATGGGGCGGACAAGAGACCCAGTACTTC
TRBV15,.,many,TRBJ1-2,CATSRREWGGYTF,TGTGCCACCAGCAGGAGGGAGTGGGGCGGCTACACCTTC
TRBV14,.,many,TRBJ1-6,CASSHEQGNRSPLHF,TGTGCCAGCAGCCACGAACAGGGAAATCGTTCACCCCTCCACTTT
TRBV18,.,.,TRBJ1-3,CASSNVDNSGNTIYF,TGTGCCAGCTCAAACGTTGACAACTCTGGAAACACCATATATTTT
TRBV19,TRBD1,many,TRBJ1-5,CASSRQTGVSQPQHF,TGTGCCAGTAGTCGACAGACAGGGGTCAGTCAGCCCCAGCATTTT
TRBV12-3/TRBV12-4,.,many,TRBJ1-2,CASSFRTDYGYTF,TGTGCCAGCAGTTTTCGAACAGACTATGGCTACACCTTC
TRBV5-1,.,.,TRBJ1-2,CASSLRTTNYGYTF,TGCGCCAGCAGCCTACGGACCACTAACTATGGCTACACCTTC
TRBV12-3/TRBV12-4,.,many,TRBJ1-3,CASSLQSRNTIYF,TGTGCCAGCAGTTTGCAGTCCAGAAACACCATATATTTT
TRBV4-1,.,many,TRBJ1-1,CASSLPGSKNTEAFF,TGCGCCAGCAGCCTACCGGGCTCCAAAAACACTGAAGCTTTCTTT
TRBV12-3/TRBV12-4,.,few,TRBJ1-2,CASSFKGLGYTF,TGTGCCAGCAGTTTCAAGGGTTTGGGCTACACCTTC
TRBV12-3/TRBV12-4,.,many,TRBJ1-5,CASKGRTGYQPQHF,TGTGCCAGCAAAGGTAGAACAGGATATCAGCCCCAGCATTTT
TRBV19,TRBD1,.,TRBJ1-1,CASSTEGQVMDTEAFF,TGTGCCAGTAGTACAGAAGGACAGGTAATGGACACTGAAGCTTTCTTT